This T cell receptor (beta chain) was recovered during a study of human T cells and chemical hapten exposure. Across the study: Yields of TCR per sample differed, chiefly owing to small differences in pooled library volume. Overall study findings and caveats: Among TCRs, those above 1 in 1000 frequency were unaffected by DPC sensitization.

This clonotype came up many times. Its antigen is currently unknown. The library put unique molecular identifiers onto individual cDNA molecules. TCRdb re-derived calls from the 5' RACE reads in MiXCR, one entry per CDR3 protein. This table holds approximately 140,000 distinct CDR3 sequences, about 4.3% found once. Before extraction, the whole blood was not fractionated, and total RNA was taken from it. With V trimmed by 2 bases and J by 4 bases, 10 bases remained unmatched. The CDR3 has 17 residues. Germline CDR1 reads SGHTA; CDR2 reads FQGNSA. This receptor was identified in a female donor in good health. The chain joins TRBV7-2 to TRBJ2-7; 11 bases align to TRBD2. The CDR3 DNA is TGTGCCAGCAGCTTAAGGGTGGTCGCTAGCGGGGGGTACGAGCAGTACTTC. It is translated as CASSLRVVASGGYEQYF.